One sample yielded the 27 T cell receptor beta chains listed below, sequenced in a study of blood T cell repertoires in COVID-19. TCRdb's table, derived via immunoSEQ multiplex PCR, lists solely in-frame clones and lacks some. The sample has hundreds of thousands of clones, roughly 90% seen once. Sequencing input: peripheral blood. The receptor set was obtained from a woman under 40 with acute or convalescent COVID-19.

The chain recombines TRBV5-1 with TRBJ2-3; 8 bases are shared with TRBD1. Losses at the gene ends were 0 bases for V and 4 bases for J; bases not matched to a gene: 4. The CDR3 loop spans 15 amino acids. The germline V gene encodes CDR1 SGHRS and CDR2 YFSETQ. As DNA, the CDR3 is TGCGCCAGCAGCTTGGGGCAGGGGGCTGCAGATACGCAGTATTTT. The encoded protein is CASSLGQGAADTQYF.

As DNA, the CDR3 is TGTGCCAGCAGCCAAGATACGAGAGTCCAAGAGACCCAGTACTTC. This codes for CASSQDTRVQETQYF. The rearrangement uses TRBV3-1 (or the pseudogene TRBV3-2) and TRBJ2-5; no clear D gene. V lost 0 bases and J lost 1, with 9 bases in between. Germline values: CDR1 LGHDT, CDR2 YNNKEL (reference sequence). The CDR3 loop spans 15 amino acids.

This rearrangement joins TRBV4-1 to TRBJ2-3, with unresolved D. The germline V gene encodes CDR1 MGHRA and CDR2 YSYEKL. V lost 3 bases to trimming and J lost 3 bases, with 7 bases between them. The CDR3 totals 13 residues. CDR3 in DNA: TGCGCCAGCAGCCAGAGAGTTACAGATACGCAGTATTTT. Amino acid sequence: CASSQRVTDTQYF.

The V and J genes are TRBV5-1 and TRBJ2-7, with 8 bases identical to TRBD2. Germline V gene sequence: CDR1 SGHRS, CDR2 YFSETQ. The length of the CDR3 is 14 residues. The J segment lost 2 bases and the V segment lost 5 bases, leaving 6 bases of the junction unmatched. The CDR3 nucleotides read TGCGCCAGCAGGAGCGGGGGTAATCCCTACGAGCAGTACTTC. Its protein is CASRSGGNPYEQYF.

CDR3 sequence (DNA): TGTGCCTGGAGTGCAGGGGGGAGCTCCTACGAGCAGTACTTC. Translation gives CAWSAGGSSYEQYF. This chain uses TRBV30 with TRBJ2-7, with TRBD1 as a possible D gene (7 bases). V was clipped by 1 base and J by 0 bases, with 10 bases between them. Germline CDR1 is GTSNPN and CDR2 is SVGIG (reference sequence). The CDR3 has 14 amino acids.

The genes are TRBV6-5 and TRBJ2-7, with TRBD1 matching over 8 bases. The CDR3 runs to 15 residues. CDR1 and CDR2 from the germline V gene are MNHEY and SVGAGI. The ends lost 8 bases at V and 4 bases at J; junction bases unmatched: 13. CDR3 sequence: CASSWGAGGSYEQYF. In DNA form, the CDR3 reads TGTGCCAGCTCGTGGGGAGCAGGGGGCTCGTACGAGCAGTACTTC.

The genes are TRBV4-1 and TRBJ1-1, with 7 bases fitting TRBD1. Looked up from germline, CDR1 is MGHRA and CDR2 is YSYEKL. This CDR3 region has 14 residues. V shed 1 base and J 6 bases; nucleotides not matched to a gene: 5. Written as DNA, the CDR3 is TGCGCCAGCAGCCAAGTGACAGGGCGGGCTGAAGCTTTCTTT. It yields the protein CASSQVTGRAEAFF.

The J gene is TRBJ2-7, the V gene TRBV3-1 (or the pseudogene TRBV3-2); 7 bases agree with TRBD2. Unmatched junction bases numbered 9, after V lost 2 bases and J lost 5 bases. The CDR3 sequence is 15 residues long. Germline-derived CDR1 and CDR2 are LGHDT and YNNKEL (reference sequence). The CDR3 coding sequence is TGTGCCAGCAGCCAAAGGCTGGGGGGGGGAGACGAGCAGTACTTC. Encoded protein: CASSQRLGGGDEQYF.

V is TRBV5-1 and J is TRBJ2-3, with TRBD2 identical over 11 bases. This CDR3 is built from 13 residues. The germline V gene encodes CDR1 SGHRS and CDR2 YFSETQ. Germline trimming cut 5 bases from V and 5 bases from J; bases unmatched to any gene: 1. The CDR3 bases are TGCGCCAGCAGTGGGACTAGCGGAGATACGCAGTATTTT. Protein: CASSGTSGDTQYF. Variable domain in full (rest from reference TRBV5-1 and TRBJ2-3): KAGVTQTPRYLIKTRGQQVTLSCSPISGHRSVSWYQQTPGQGLQFLFEYFSETQRNKGNFPGRFSGRQFSNSRSEMNVSTLELGDSALYLCASSGTSGDTQYFGPGTRLTVL.

The J gene is TRBJ2-5, the V gene TRBV28; 8 bases agree with TRBD1. Unmatched junction bases numbered 5, after V lost 5 bases and J lost 3 bases. This CDR3 has 14 residues. Germline V gene sequence: CDR1 MDHEN, CDR2 SYDVKM. The CDR3 bases are TGTGCCAGCAGTCCCGCAGGGGGCGAAGAGACCCAGTACTTC. This codes for CASSPAGGEETQYF. The whole variable domain, remainder taken from reference TRBV28 and TRBJ2-5, is DVKVTQSSRYLVKRTGEKVFLECVQDMDHENMFWYRQDPGLGLRLIYFSYDVKMKEKGDIPEGYSVSREKKERFSLILESASTNQTSMYLCASSPAGGEETQYFGPGTRLLVL.

This clone came up once. This sample also contains other DNA sequences that code for the same CDR3. The CDR3 DNA follows: TGTGCCAGCAGCCCCGAGGGACTAGCGGGTGGGAATGAGCAGTTCTTC. Translating gives CASSPEGLAGGNEQFF. The chain couples TRBV3-1 (or the pseudogene TRBV3-2) to TRBJ2-1, with 12 bases aligning to TRBD2. Germline assignment: CDR1 LGHDT and CDR2 YNNKEL (reference sequence). The V and J ends lost 4 bases and 7 bases, in that order; junction bases with no gene match: 8. CDR3 length: 16 residues.

The V and J genes are TRBV11-2 and TRBJ2-3, with D unresolved. V lost 5 bases, J lost 1 base, and 16 bases lay in between. The CDR3 contains 16 residues. CDR1 and CDR2 from the germline V gene are SGHAT and FQNNGV. The CDR3 loop reads CASSEWAPDRTDTQYF. The DNA for the CDR3 is TGTGCCAGCAGCGAGTGGGCCCCCGACCGCACAGATACGCAGTATTTT. Together with reference TRBV11-2 and TRBJ2-3, the CDR3 gives the full variable domain: EAGVAQSPRYKIIEKRQSVAFWCNPISGHATLYWYQQILGQGPKLLIQFQNNGVVDDSQLPKDRFSAERLKGVDSTLKIQPAKLEDSAVYLCASSEWAPDRTDTQYFGPGTRLTVL.

The chain uses TRBV28 and TRBJ1-2, with D perhaps TRBD1 (5 bases). The germline V gene has CDR1 MDHEN and CDR2 SYDVKM. V lost 3 bases, J lost 5 bases, and 16 bases lay in between. The CDR3 is 15 residues long. The CDR3 coding sequence is TGTGCCAGCAGTTTCAATACGCTGGGGACTTATGGCTACACCTTC. This sequence encodes CASSFNTLGTYGYTF.

The J gene is TRBJ1-5, the V gene TRBV15; D might be TRBD1 (6 bases). Germline V lookup: CDR1 LNHNV, CDR2 YYDKDF (reference sequence). V lost 0 bases to trimming and J lost 0 bases, with 15 bases between them. The CDR3 length is 18 residues. CDR3 nucleotides: TGTGCCACCAGCAGAGATCCCCAGGACAGCTATAGCAATCAGCCCCAGCATTTT. It specifies CATSRDPQDSYSNQPQHF.

J is TRBJ2-5 and V is TRBV5-1; D is possibly TRBD2 (5 bases). The CDR3 totals 14 residues. Trimming cost V 8 bases and J 2 bases, with 16 bases left between them. Germline values: CDR1 SGHRS, CDR2 YFSETQ. The CDR3 coding sequence is TGCGCCAGTTCCCGAGCCGGGGAACAAGAGACCCAGTACTTC. This sequence encodes CASSRAGEQETQYF.

The CDR3: CASGLQQGRSGSEAFF. CDR3 DNA sequence: TGTGCTAGTGGTTTGCAACAGGGGAGGAGCGGATCGGAAGCTTTCTTT. The rearrangement uses TRBV12-5 and TRBJ1-1; 7 positions match TRBD1. Unmatched junction bases numbered 14, after V lost 2 bases and J lost 8 bases. The CDR3 extends over 16 amino acids. Germline CDR1 is LGHNT and CDR2 is FRNRAP.

CDR3 DNA: TGTGCCAGCAGCTTGTGGCGGGGTGAAGCTTTCTTT. As protein: CASSLWRGEAFF. The rearrangement joins TRBV5-6 to TRBJ1-1; no reliable D call. CDR1 is SGHDT, CDR2 YYEEEE, per germline. Trimming shortened V by 1 base and J by 7 bases, and 8 bases separated the two germline ends. The CDR3 length is 12 residues.

This chain uses TRBV9 with TRBJ2-3, with D perhaps matching TRBD2 (5 bases). The V gene lost 4 bases and the J gene lost 0 bases, with 15 bases spanning the gap. This CDR3 comprises 16 residues. The germline V gene has CDR1 SGDLS and CDR2 YYNGEE. DNA of the CDR3: TGTGCCAGCAGCCTGCGGGTTGACGGAAGCACAGATACGCAGTATTTT. It encodes CASSLRVDGSTDTQYF.

This clone was detected once. The V and J genes are TRBV30 and TRBJ1-2; tentative D call: TRBD1 (6 bases). Germline V gene sequence: CDR1 GTSNPN, CDR2 SVGIG (reference sequence). Trimming cost V 2 bases and J 6 bases, with 16 bases left between them. The CDR3 covers 14 residues. CDR3 in amino acids: CAWSTGGAGNGYTF. The DNA of the CDR3 is TGTGCCTGGAGTACGGGGGGCGCGGGTAATGGCTACACCTTC.

The chain links TRBV11-2 to TRBJ1-3; D gene uncertain. Trimming pared 2 bases from V and 4 bases from J, leaving 6 bases between. The CDR3 length is 13 residues. The germline V gene has CDR1 SGHAT and CDR2 FQNNGV. CDR3 nucleotide sequence: TGTGCCAGCAGCTTATTGAGGGGAAACACCATATATTTT. This encodes CASSLLRGNTIYF. Complete variable domain (other parts from reference TRBV11-2 and TRBJ1-3): EAGVAQSPRYKIIEKRQSVAFWCNPISGHATLYWYQQILGQGPKLLIQFQNNGVVDDSQLPKDRFSAERLKGVDSTLKIQPAKLEDSAVYLCASSLLRGNTIYFGEGSWLTVV.

As concerns this clone: Possible read error: a much larger clone is one base away. The V call is TRBV21-1, the J call TRBJ2-7; the table calls TRBD1, which could not be checked here. TRBV21-1 represents a pseudogene. This CDR3 spans 15 amino acids. The CDR3 DNA follows: TGTGCCAGCAGCGTAGGGGACAGGGGGGCCTACGAGCAGTACTTC. Encoded protein: CASSVGDRGAYEQYF.

This sequence joins TRBV5-1 and TRBJ2-2; 11 bases line up with TRBD2. The V gene end was trimmed by 4 bases and the J gene end by 3 bases; junction bases not matched to a gene: 5. Germline-derived CDR1 and CDR2 are SGHRS and YFSETQ. This CDR3 has 16 residues. Here the CDR3 reads CASSPLAGDYTGELFF. The DNA for the CDR3 is TGCGCCAGCAGCCCACTAGCGGGGGACTACACCGGGGAGCTGTTTTTT. Using reference TRBV5-1 and TRBJ2-2 for the parts outside the CDR3, the full variable domain is KAGVTQTPRYLIKTRGQQVTLSCSPISGHRSVSWYQQTPGQGLQFLFEYFSETQRNKGNFPGRFSGRQFSNSRSEMNVSTLELGDSALYLCASSPLAGDYTGELFFGEGSRLTVL.

The rearrangement links TRBV5-5 to TRBJ2-1; 7 positions match TRBD2. Trimming removed 5 bases from V and 9 bases from J; junction bases left unmatched: 2. Germline lookup yields CDR1 SGHKS and CDR2 YYEKEE (reference sequence). The CDR3 sequence is 11 residues long. As DNA, the CDR3 is TGTGCCAGCAGAGGGAGGGGTGAGCAGTTCTTC. Protein: CASRGRGEQFF.

The chain has TRBV11-2 and TRBJ1-5; perhaps TRBD1 as D (6 bases). CDR1 SGHAT and CDR2 FQNNGV come from the germline V gene. The CDR3 is 18 residues long. Trimming left V 4 bases short and J 1 base short, with 20 bases between. CDR3 DNA sequence: TGTGCCAGCAGCTCACAGGGAAAGGATGGTCGGAGCAATCAGCCCCAGCATTTT. It specifies CASSSQGKDGRSNQPQHF.

CDR3 amino acids: CASSIERNNEQFF. The CDR3 DNA is TGTGCCAGTAGTATCGAGCGAAACAATGAGCAGTTCTTC. This chain links TRBV19 with TRBJ2-1; unclear D gene. The CDR3 has 13 residues. The germline V gene has CDR1 LNHDA and CDR2 SQIVND (reference sequence). V lost 3 bases and J 5 bases, leaving 8 bases between the germline ends.

This clone was seen only once. V is TRBV30 and J is TRBJ2-3; 10 bases agree with TRBD2. Trimming at V came to 0 bases and at J to 5 bases, leaving 2 bases not matched to a gene. Germline V gives CDR1 GTSNPN, CDR2 SVGIG (reference sequence). The CDR3 length is 14 residues. The CDR3 bases are TGTGCCTGGAGTGTAGCGGGGGGGGAAGATACGCAGTATTTT. This codes for CAWSVAGGEDTQYF. Combining the CDR3 with reference TRBV30 and TRBJ2-3 gives the whole variable domain SQTIHQWPATLVQPVGSPLSLECTVEGTSNPNLYWYRQAAGRGLQLLFYSVGIGQISSEVPQNLSASRPQDRQFILSSKKLLLSDSGFYLCAWSVAGGEDTQYFGPGTRLTVL.

The V and J genes are TRBV28 and TRBJ1-6; weak D call: TRBD1 (6 bases). Germline V gene sequence: CDR1 MDHEN, CDR2 SYDVKM. The CDR3 totals 15 residues. The ends were cut back, 1 base at V and 6 bases at J, with 10 bases in the middle. CDR3 bases: TGTGCCAGCAGTTTATTGGGACACGGTAATTCACCCCTCCACTTT. Protein product: CASSLLGHGNSPLHF.